This TCR beta chain was profiled in a study of cytomegalovirus exposure and HLA in healthy donors. Study conclusions and caveats: Associated with HLA alleles at 0.05 false discovery rate in a later analysis were 17,000 or so TCR beta sequences.

In the case of this clone: Its antigen is undetermined.

In the PCR, 60 Vbeta and 13 Jbeta primers were used. Only in-frame clones appear in the TCRdb table, and some are missing; sequencing was by immunoSEQ multiplex PCR. The sample holds some 190,000 clones; 65% to 85% are singletons and the top ten take 1.2% to 1.5%. This clonotype was obtained from a girl aged 5 to 17 in good health and CMV-seropositive. The sample consisted of PBMCs.

This CDR3 is CASSLGGPPDTQYF. As DNA, the CDR3 is TGTGCCAGCAGCTTGGGGGGCCCCCCAGATACGCAGTATTTT. This chain joins TRBV5-6 and TRBJ2-3, with TRBD1 as a possible D gene (5 bases). The germline V gene encodes CDR1 SGHDT and CDR2 YYEEEE. Trimming removed 0 bases from V and 4 bases from J, with 9 bases in between. The CDR3 extends over 14 amino acids.